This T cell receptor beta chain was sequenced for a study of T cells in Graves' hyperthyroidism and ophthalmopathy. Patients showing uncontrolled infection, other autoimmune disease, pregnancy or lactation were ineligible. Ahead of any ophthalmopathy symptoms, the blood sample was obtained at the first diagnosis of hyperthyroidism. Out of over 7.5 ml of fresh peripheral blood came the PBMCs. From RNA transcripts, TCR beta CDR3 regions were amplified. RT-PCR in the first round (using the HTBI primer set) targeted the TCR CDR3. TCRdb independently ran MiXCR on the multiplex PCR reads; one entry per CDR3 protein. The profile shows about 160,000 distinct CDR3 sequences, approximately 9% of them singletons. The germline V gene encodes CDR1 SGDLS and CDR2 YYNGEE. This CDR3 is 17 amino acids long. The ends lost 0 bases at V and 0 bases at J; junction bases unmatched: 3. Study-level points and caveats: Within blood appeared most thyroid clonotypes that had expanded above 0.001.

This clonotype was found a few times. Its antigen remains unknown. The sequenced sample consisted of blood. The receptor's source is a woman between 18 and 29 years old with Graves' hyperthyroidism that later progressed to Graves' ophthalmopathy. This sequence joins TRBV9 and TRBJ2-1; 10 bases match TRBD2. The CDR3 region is CASSVGVAGGSYNEQFF. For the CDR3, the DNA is TGTGCCAGCAGCGTAGGGGTAGCGGGGGGCTCCTACAATGAGCAGTTCTTC.